This TCR beta chain appears in the sequencing data of a study of CD8+ T cells in alopecia areata. The study, taken as a whole, reports: Scalp samples also contribute reads from the resident alphabeta T cells found in normal skin. Relative to normal scalp, lesional scalp, especially alopecia totalis/universalis, showed higher clonality.

CDR3 length: 14 amino acids. The V and J ends lost 4 bases and 1 base respectively, with 11 bases between them. Germline lookup yields CDR1 LNHDA and CDR2 SQIVND (reference sequence). RNA extraction and reverse transcription yielded cDNA as sequencing template. This table comes from immunoSEQ multiplex PCR, and its TCRdb copy is limited to in-frame clones, with some not included. The table includes roughly 100,000 clones, approximately 60% detected once. This clone was seen only a few times. Its antigen is unidentified. This chain uses TRBV19 with TRBJ2-7; no firm D call. The sample comprised CD4+ T cells sorted from blood. The TCR sequence derives from a human donor in good health. CDR3 amino acids: CASSTRVGSYEQYF. CDR3 nucleotide sequence: TGTGCCAGTAGTACTAGGGTAGGGTCCTACGAGCAGTACTTC.